The sequence of this TCR beta chain was determined in a study of technical replicates of blood from a handful of donors. From germline, CDR1 is SGDLS and CDR2 YYNGEE. This CDR3 is built from 16 residues. The ends lost 4 bases at V and 2 bases at J; junction bases unmatched: 8. This clone was detected once. Only in-frame clones appear in the TCRdb table, and some are missing; sequencing was by immunoSEQ multiplex PCR. The sample yields tens of thousands of clones, 95% seen once. The chain employs TRBV9 and TRBJ2-1, with 8 positions matching TRBD2. The specimen sequenced was T cells isolated from PBMCs. This sequence originates from a human donor in good health. The CDR3 DNA sequence: TGTGCCAGCAGCCTCACCAGCGGGGGCCCCTACAATGAGCAGTTCTTC. It translates to CASSLTSGGPYNEQFF.